This record looks at one T cell receptor (beta chain) sequence and its context. The target antigen is unknown. The data originate from a study of blood T cells in healthy people across ages. The overall study: Capture by template switching was about one barcoded beta molecule per two T cells.

A J-beta primer mix and a sample-barcoded 5' primer were used in a second PCR of about 7 to 12 cycles. A template-switch adaptor that had 12 random nucleotides put a tag on each cDNA molecule. TCRdb re-called the 5' RACE reads through MiXCR, storing one row per CDR3 protein. In the table there are 1.5 million or so distinct CDR3 sequences, roughly 40% of which are singletons. V was clipped by 0 bases and J by 0 bases; unmatched bases: 13. CDR3 size: 20 residues. CDR1 is SGHDT and CDR2 is YYEEEE in the germline V gene. Study conclusions and caveats: Unknown donor CMV status possibly confounded expanded clonotype changes.

This sequence originates from a woman aged 18-29 years in good health. This sequence joins TRBV5-6 and TRBJ2-1, with 9 bases matching TRBD2. The sequenced material came from blood. CDR3: CASSLDRVTSGLYSYNEQFF. Here the CDR3 DNA reads TGTGCCAGCAGCTTGGATCGGGTGACTAGCGGCCTTTACTCCTACAATGAGCAGTTCTTC. The full variable domain, with the rest looked up from reference TRBV5-6 and TRBJ2-1, is DAGVTQSPTHLIKTRGQQVTLRCSPKSGHDTVSWYQQALGQGPQFIFQYYEEEERQRGNFPDRFSGHQFPNYSSELNVNALLLGDSALYLCASSLDRVTSGLYSYNEQFFGPGTRLTVL.